These 8 T cell receptor beta chains came from one sample sequenced in a study of T cell responses to AZD1222 COVID-19 vaccine. TCRdb's table, derived via immunoSEQ multiplex PCR, lists solely in-frame clones and lacks some. This table holds over 95,000 clones, more than 70% found once. The material was peripheral blood, obtained 28 days after the second AZD1222 dose. These receptors were taken from an adult who received the AZD1222 COVID-19 vaccine.

J is TRBJ2-5 and V is TRBV7-2, with D possibly TRBD2 on 6 matching bases. The CDR3 covers 13 residues. V was pared by 5 bases and J by 5 bases, with 12 bases between. Germline CDR1 and CDR2: SGHTA and FQGNSA. The CDR3: CASSRGDRETQYF. The DNA of the CDR3 is TGTGCCAGCAGCCGCGGGGACCGGGAGACCCAGTACTTC.

This chain connects TRBV14 to TRBJ1-4, with D hard to call. Germline V CDR1 and CDR2: SGHDN, FVKESK. V was shortened by 4 bases and J by 4 bases, with 7 bases between the two germline ends. The CDR3 has 13 amino acids. The CDR3 coding sequence is TGTGCCAGCAGCCGAAATGGTAATGAAAAACTGTTTTTT. It encodes CASSRNGNEKLFF.

This sequence joins TRBV7-2 and TRBJ1-2, with 8 bases aligning to TRBD1. Germline values: CDR1 SGHTA, CDR2 FQGNSA. V was clipped by 7 bases and J by 3 bases; unmatched bases: 4. The CDR3 extends over 13 amino acids. The CDR3 sequence is CASNPGQDYGYTF. In DNA form, the CDR3 reads TGTGCCAGCAACCCGGGACAGGACTATGGCTACACCTTC.

This chain links TRBV4-3 with TRBJ1-1, with a possible D match to TRBD1 (5 bases). The CDR3 has 17 amino acids. Per the germline V gene, CDR1 is LGHNA and CDR2 is YSLEER. Trimming cost V 0 bases and J 1 base, with 15 bases left between them. The CDR3 here is CASSQDLGTPKNTEAFF. DNA for the CDR3: TGCGCCAGCAGCCAAGATCTTGGGACCCCAAAGAACACTGAAGCTTTCTTT.

The chain recombines TRBV28 with TRBJ1-1; D is undetermined. Looked up from germline, CDR1 is MDHEN and CDR2 is SYDVKM. V was clipped by 5 bases and J by 0 bases, with 13 bases between them. This CDR3 has 15 residues. CDR3 sequence reads: CASSPRLGLNTEAFF. The CDR3 coding sequence is TGTGCCAGCAGTCCCCGACTTGGGTTGAACACTGAAGCTTTCTTT.

V gene TRBV11-2 combines with J gene TRBJ1-6; D is possibly TRBD1 (6 bases). Germline V gene lookup returns CDR1 SGHAT and CDR2 FQNNGV. The germline V and J ends were trimmed by 2 bases and 7 bases, with 12 bases remaining between them. The CDR3 sequence is 15 residues long. CDR3 protein: CASSLNRQGNSPLHF. The DNA for the CDR3 is TGTGCCAGCAGCTTAAATCGGCAGGGGAATTCACCCCTCCACTTT.

The chain uses TRBV7-2 and TRBJ1-3; D uncertain. From germline, CDR1 is SGHTA and CDR2 FQGNSA. V was clipped by 5 bases and J by 3 bases, with 11 bases between them. CDR3 size: 14 residues. The CDR3 sequence: CASSLPGSGNTIYF. The CDR3, as DNA: TGTGCCAGCAGCCTCCCGGGGAGTGGAAACACCATATATTTT.

The rearrangement links TRBV27 to TRBJ1-2; D possibly corresponds to TRBD1 (5 bases). CDR1 and CDR2 from the germline V gene are MNHEY and SMNVEV (reference sequence). CDR3 size: 14 residues. Trimming cost V 1 base and J 2 bases, with 8 bases left between them. The CDR3 loop is CASSLWAGNYGYTF. The CDR3 coding sequence is TGTGCCAGCAGTTTATGGGCAGGGAACTATGGCTACACCTTC.